The 12 T cell receptor beta chains reported below all come from one sample, sequenced in a study of regulatory T cells in long-lasting Graves disease. Time point defined: newly diagnosed GD, antithyroid drugs for less than 3 months. With RNA extracted from PBMCs as input, the TCR library was made. Arm-PCR with iRepertoire HTBI primers amplified the CDR3 regions for these TCR beta libraries. From the multiplex PCR reads, TCRdb called clonotypes with MiXCR, one entry per CDR3 protein. The profile shows more than 450,000 distinct CDR3 sequences, approximately 12% of them singletons. The sample was also reused in another study, on T cells in Graves' hyperthyroidism and ophthalmopathy.

Sequenced material: peripheral blood mononuclear cells (PBMCs), taken at new diagnosis, from a patient treated with antithyroid drugs. The receptors here all came from a woman aged 30 to 39 with Graves disease.

This clonotype was picked up a small number of times. V usage is TRBV30 and J usage is TRBJ2-2, with 11 bases aligning to TRBD2. The V segment lost 2 bases and the J segment 8 bases; nucleotides outside the gene matches: 7. The length of the CDR3 is 15 residues. The germline CDR1 and CDR2 sequences are GTSNPN and SVGIG (reference sequence). This CDR3 is CAWSRLAGRIGELFF. CDR3 nucleotide sequence: TGTGCCTGGAGTAGACTAGCGGGAAGGATTGGGGAGCTGTTTTTT. Using reference TRBV30 and TRBJ2-2 for the parts outside the CDR3, the full variable domain is SQTIHQWPATLVQPVGSPLSLECTVEGTSNPNLYWYRQAAGRGLQLLFYSVGIGQISSEVPQNLSASRPQDRQFILSSKKLLLSDSGFYLCAWSRLAGRIGELFFGEGSRLTVL.

Turning to this clonotype: This may arise from a read error, as a much more abundant clone is one base away. The chain has TRBV11-2 and TRBJ2-7; D may be TRBD2 (5 bases). From germline, CDR1 is SGHAT and CDR2 FQNNGV. The CDR3 length is 13 residues. Deletions cut 5 bases from V and 7 bases from J, with 15 bases between. In DNA form, the CDR3 reads TGTGCCAGCAGCGCCCCTAGCCTCAATGAGCAGTACTTC. Translation gives CASSAPSLNEQYF.

At least ten counts were recorded for this clonotype. The V gene is TRBV7-3, the J gene TRBJ1-1; the D gene is possibly TRBD1 (5 bases). The CDR3 runs 14 residues. Germline CDR1 reads SGHTA; CDR2 reads FQGTGA. V was pared by 3 bases and J by 6 bases, with 14 bases between. The CDR3 sequence is CASSFDGRGAEAFF. In DNA, the CDR3 is TGTGCCAGCAGCTTTGACGGTCGAGGGGCTGAAGCTTTCTTT. The variable domain in full, completed from reference TRBV7-3 and TRBJ1-1, reads GAGVSQTPSNKVTEKGKYVELRCDPISGHTALYWYRQSLGQGPEFLIYFQGTGAADDSGLPNDRFFAVRPEGSVSTLKIQRTERGDSAVYLCASSFDGRGAEAFFGQGTRLTVV.

The chain recombines TRBV11-2 with TRBJ1-5; maybe TRBD1 (6 bases). Germline V gene sequence: CDR1 SGHAT, CDR2 FQNNGV. V was cut by 1 base and J by 5 bases, with 12 bases left in between. CDR3 length equals 15 residues. The CDR3 loop reads CASSLGYGGDQPQHF. As DNA, the CDR3 is TGTGCCAGCAGCTTAGGATACGGGGGCGATCAGCCCCAGCATTTT. Using reference TRBV11-2 and TRBJ1-5 for the parts outside the CDR3, the full variable domain is EAGVAQSPRYKIIEKRQSVAFWCNPISGHATLYWYQQILGQGPKLLIQFQNNGVVDDSQLPKDRFSAERLKGVDSTLKIQPAKLEDSAVYLCASSLGYGGDQPQHFGDGTRLSIL.

Many counts were recorded for this clonotype. The chain couples TRBV20-1 to TRBJ2-1, with TRBD2 identical over 7 bases. CDR1 DFQATT and CDR2 SNEGSKA come from the germline V gene (reference sequence). The V and J ends lost 5 bases and 8 bases, in that order; junction bases with no gene match: 12. The CDR3 extends over 14 amino acids. The CDR3 DNA is TGCAGTGCTTGGCGCGGACTAGTTTCGGATGAGCAGTTCTTC. It is translated as CSAWRGLVSDEQFF.

This clonotype was counted many times. J is TRBJ2-1 and V is TRBV10-3; D perhaps matches TRBD1 (5 bases). V lost 4 bases and J 7 bases, leaving 8 bases between the germline ends. The CDR3 totals 12 residues. Germline loops: CDR1 ENHRY, CDR2 SYGVKD. DNA for the CDR3: TGTGCCATCAGTGGTAAGGGGAATGAGCAGTTCTTC. Protein product: CAISGKGNEQFF.

This clonotype was found a few times. The chain uses TRBV5-4 and TRBJ2-3; D not certain. The CDR3 is 17 amino acids. With 3 bases removed from V and 3 bases from J, the gap between germline ends came to 20 bases. In germline, CDR1 is SGHNT, CDR2 YYREEE (reference sequence). The CDR3 DNA reads TGTGCCAGCAGCTCCGGTAGTGGTCTTGGTGGGACAGATACGCAGTATTTT. Protein: CASSSGSGLGGTDTQYF.

There are many counts of this clonotype. The chain combines TRBV11-3 with TRBJ2-1, with 8 bases identical to TRBD2. The CDR3 length is 14 residues. With 3 bases clipped from V and 9 bases from J, the junction kept 7 bases outside the gene matches. CDR1 SGHNT and CDR2 YENEEA come from the germline V gene. CDR3 loop: CASSFSGSASEQFF. CDR3 in DNA: TGTGCCAGCAGCTTCAGCGGGAGCGCAAGTGAGCAGTTCTTC.

The chain links TRBV5-6 to TRBJ2-1, with 8 bases fitting TRBD1. The CDR3 sequence is 18 residues long. Germline V gene data show CDR1 as SGHDT and CDR2 as YYEEEE. Unmatched junction bases numbered 10, after V lost 2 bases and J lost 0 bases. Here the CDR3 reads CASSLGIRGQSSYNEQFF. CDR3 bases: TGTGCCAGCAGCTTAGGCATCAGGGGGCAAAGCTCCTACAATGAGCAGTTCTTC.

This clonotype was found many times. CDR3 coding DNA: TGTGCCAGCTCTCGCGGACAGGGGAGCTCCTACGAGCAGTACTTC. Protein sequence: CASSRGQGSSYEQYF. The rearrangement uses TRBV18 and TRBJ2-7; 9 bases fit TRBD1. The length of the CDR3 is 15 residues. After removal of 6 bases from V and 0 bases from J, the junction contained 6 bases not matched to a gene. Germline V CDR1 and CDR2: KGHSH, LQKENI. The full variable domain, completed using reference TRBV18 and TRBJ2-7, is NAGVMQNPRHLVRRRGQEARLRCSPMKGHSHVYWYRQLPEEGLKFMVYLQKENIIDESGMPKERFSAEFPKEGPSILRIQQVVRGDSAAYFCASSRGQGSSYEQYFGPGTRLTVT.

This clonotype has a handful of counts. This chain joins TRBV25-1 and TRBJ2-1; D call uncertain. Germline-derived CDR1 and CDR2 are MGHDK and SYGVNS. The length of the CDR3 is 14 residues. V lost 7 bases to trimming and J lost 0 bases, with 10 bases between them. The CDR3 DNA is TGTGCCAGCAATCTAGGGTACTCCTACAATGAGCAGTTCTTC. Translation gives CASNLGYSYNEQFF.

This clonotype was recorded many times. Here the CDR3 DNA reads TGTGCCAGCAGCTTGCAGGGGAGTGGGTACGAGCAGTACTTC. Its translation: CASSLQGSGYEQYF. The chain links TRBV7-8 to TRBJ2-7; TRBD1 might be the D (6 bases). The CDR3 is 14 residues long. Trimming removed 3 bases at V and 4 bases at J, with 13 bases between. In germline, CDR1 is SGHVS, CDR2 FQNEAQ.